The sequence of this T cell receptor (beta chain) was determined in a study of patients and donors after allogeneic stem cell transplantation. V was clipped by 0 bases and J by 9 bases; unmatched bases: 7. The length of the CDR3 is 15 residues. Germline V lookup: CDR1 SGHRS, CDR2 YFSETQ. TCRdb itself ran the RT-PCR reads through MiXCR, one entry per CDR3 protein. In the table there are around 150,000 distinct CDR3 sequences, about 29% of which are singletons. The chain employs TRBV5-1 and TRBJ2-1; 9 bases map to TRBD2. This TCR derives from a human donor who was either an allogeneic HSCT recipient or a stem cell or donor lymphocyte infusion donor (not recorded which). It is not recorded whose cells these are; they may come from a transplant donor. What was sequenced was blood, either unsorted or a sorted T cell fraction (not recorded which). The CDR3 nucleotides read TGCGCCAGCAGCTTGGAAGTAGCGGGAGTTTCTGAGCAGTTCTTC. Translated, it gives CASSLEVAGVSEQFF.